Each of the 16 T cell receptor beta chains below was sequenced from the same sample in a study of blood T cell repertoires in COVID-19. Here immunoSEQ multiplex PCR was the method, and the copy in TCRdb shows in-frame clones only, minus some. Found here are some 290,000 clones, 88% of them singletons; the top ten hold roughly 12%. Material for sequencing was peripheral blood. Source of these receptors: a woman between 25 and 40 years old with COVID-19, enrolled during active disease.

J is TRBJ2-7 and V is TRBV30; D unresolved. The germline V gene has CDR1 GTSNPN and CDR2 SVGIG (reference sequence). The CDR3 loop spans 11 amino acids. V was pared by 2 bases and J by 6 bases, with 8 bases between. DNA of the CDR3: TGTGCCTGGAGTTTGGGCCCCGAGCAGTACTTC. It is translated as CAWSLGPEQYF. The full variable domain, rest sourced from reference TRBV30 and TRBJ2-7, is SQTIHQWPATLVQPVGSPLSLECTVEGTSNPNLYWYRQAAGRGLQLLFYSVGIGQISSEVPQNLSASRPQDRQFILSSKKLLLSDSGFYLCAWSLGPEQYFGPGTRLTVT.

This clone was detected only once. The V gene is TRBV6-1, the J gene TRBJ2-7; 7 bases map to TRBD1. V dropped 0 bases and J dropped 5; count of bases not matched to a gene: 4. CDR3 length: 14 amino acids. Germline V lookup: CDR1 MNHNS, CDR2 SASEGT. The CDR3 loop reads CASSEADRYHEQYF. CDR3 bases: TGTGCCAGCAGTGAAGCGGACAGGTACCACGAGCAGTACTTC.

This sequence joins TRBV5-1 and TRBJ2-7, with TRBD2 matching 15 bases. This CDR3 spans 18 amino acids. CDR1 SGHRS and CDR2 YFSETQ come from the germline V gene. J lost 5 bases, V lost 4 bases, and 13 bases had no gene match. CDR3 DNA sequence: TGCGCCAGCAGCATGGGACTAGCGGGAGGCCCCTCTGACGACGAGCAGTACTTC. Residues: CASSMGLAGGPSDDEQYF.

This clone has just one count. The chain has TRBV5-6 and TRBJ2-7; D possibly corresponds to TRBD1 (6 bases). This CDR3 has 13 residues. Germline V gives CDR1 SGHDT, CDR2 YYEEEE. The V and J ends lost 4 bases and 3 bases respectively, with 11 bases between them. The CDR3 here is CASSQDRLYEQYF. CDR3 nucleotide sequence: TGTGCCAGCAGCCAAGACAGGCTCTACGAGCAGTACTTC.

In regard to this clone: Other nucleotide sequences from this sample produce the same CDR3. The genes are TRBV7-9 and TRBJ2-7; D ambiguous. The ends were cut back, 1 base at V and 4 bases at J, with 8 bases in the middle. The germline V gene has CDR1 SEHNR and CDR2 FQNEAQ (reference sequence). The CDR3 has 13 residues. The CDR3 region has the DNA TGTGCCAGCAGCTTAGGGGCAGGATACGAGCAGTACTTC. This encodes CASSLGAGYEQYF.

The chain is built from TRBV25-1 and TRBJ2-7, with TRBD1 identical over 8 bases. Per the germline V gene, CDR1 is MGHDK and CDR2 is SYGVNS. V trimming: 3 bases; J trimming: 4 bases; junction bases outside the gene matches: 8. The CDR3 contains 15 residues. The CDR3, as DNA: TGTGCCAGCAGTGACCCCAGGGGGCTAACATACGAGCAGTACTTC. Protein: CASSDPRGLTYEQYF.

The V and J genes are TRBV18 and TRBJ1-5, with 7 bases fitting TRBD1. The trim removed 2 bases at V and 7 bases at J, leaving 8 bases unmatched. The CDR3 runs 15 residues. Germline CDR1 KGHSH, CDR2 LQKENI. CDR3 nucleotides: TGTGCCAGCTCACCAGGGGCCGACAGGGCCCAGCCCCAGCATTTT. Its protein product is CASSPGADRAQPQHF.

The chain is built from TRBV7-2 and TRBJ2-3; TRBD2 matches 12 bases. Germline values: CDR1 SGHTA, CDR2 FQGNSA. The CDR3 covers 17 residues. With 1 base clipped from V and 1 base from J, the junction kept 3 bases outside the gene matches. This CDR3 reads CASSLGTSGIRTDTQYF. CDR3 DNA sequence: TGTGCCAGCAGCTTAGGGACTAGCGGGATTCGCACAGATACGCAGTATTTT.

The chain employs TRBV2 and TRBJ1-2; maybe TRBD1 (5 bases). Germline V gene data show CDR1 as SNHLY and CDR2 as FYNNEI. The CDR3 is 12 amino acids. Deletions cut 6 bases from V and 8 bases from J, with 13 bases between. The chain's CDR3 is CASREGGAGYTF. The CDR3 region has the DNA TGTGCCAGCAGGGAGGGAGGGGCCGGCTACACCTTC.

The chain employs TRBV18 and TRBJ1-5, with 10 nucleotides matching TRBD1. The J segment lost 6 bases and the V segment lost 5 bases, leaving 7 bases of the junction unmatched. CDR1 is KGHSH, CDR2 LQKENI, per germline. The CDR3 covers 15 residues. CDR3 nucleotides: TGTGCCAGCTCATCGAGACAGGGGGCAGGTCAGCCCCAGCATTTT. Protein product: CASSSRQGAGQPQHF.

The V gene is TRBV14, the J gene TRBJ2-7, with D uncertain. Trimming pared 1 base from V and 6 bases from J, leaving 10 bases between. Germline V lookup: CDR1 SGHDN, CDR2 FVKESK. The CDR3 has 13 amino acids. This CDR3 is CASSQAVPGEQYF. CDR3 bases: TGTGCCAGCAGCCAAGCGGTACCGGGCGAGCAGTACTTC.

As DNA, the CDR3 is TGTGCCAGCAGGGGGGACAGGGTAGGCTACACCTTC. Protein sequence: CASRGDRVGYTF. The rearrangement joins TRBV6-5 to TRBJ1-2, with 9 bases fitting TRBD1. CDR1 and CDR2 (germline): MNHEY, SVGAGI. CDR3 length: 12 amino acids. V shed 6 bases, J shed 8 bases, and the junction held 4 bases outside the gene matches.

V gene TRBV30 combines with J gene TRBJ1-5, with D unresolved. V dropped 2 bases and J dropped 0 bases, with 5 bases sitting between them. Germline V lookup: CDR1 GTSNPN, CDR2 SVGIG (reference sequence). The CDR3 has 13 residues. The CDR3 protein is CAWSTDSNQPQHF. As DNA, the CDR3 is TGTGCCTGGAGTACAGATAGCAATCAGCCCCAGCATTTT.

The J gene is TRBJ2-3, the V gene TRBV7-9; 7 nucleotides match TRBD1. V lost 1 base, J lost 10 bases, and 5 bases stayed unmatched. Germline V gives CDR1 SEHNR, CDR2 FQNEAQ (reference sequence). CDR3 length equals 13 residues. In DNA, the CDR3 is TGTGCCAGCAGCTTAGATTCGACAGGGTCGCAGTATTTT. Encoded protein: CASSLDSTGSQYF.

The rearrangement links TRBV19 to TRBJ2-2, with 9 positions matching TRBD2. Germline CDR1 and CDR2: LNHDA and SQIVND (reference sequence). Trimming cost V 7 bases and J 2 bases; bases outside gene matches: 2. The CDR3 loop spans 14 amino acids. In nucleotides, the CDR3 is TGTGCCAGTAATAGCGGGAGAAACACCGGGGAGCTGTTTTTT. Its translation is CASNSGRNTGELFF.

This CDR3 is CASSPHRVGNTIYF. For the CDR3, the DNA is TGTGCCAGCAGCCCCCACAGGGTTGGAAACACCATATATTTT. This chain connects TRBV28 to TRBJ1-3; possibly TRBD1 for D (6 bases). V was shortened by 6 bases and J by 3 bases, with 12 bases between the two germline ends. The CDR3 has 14 amino acids. The V gene's germline CDR1 is MDHEN and CDR2 SYDVKM.